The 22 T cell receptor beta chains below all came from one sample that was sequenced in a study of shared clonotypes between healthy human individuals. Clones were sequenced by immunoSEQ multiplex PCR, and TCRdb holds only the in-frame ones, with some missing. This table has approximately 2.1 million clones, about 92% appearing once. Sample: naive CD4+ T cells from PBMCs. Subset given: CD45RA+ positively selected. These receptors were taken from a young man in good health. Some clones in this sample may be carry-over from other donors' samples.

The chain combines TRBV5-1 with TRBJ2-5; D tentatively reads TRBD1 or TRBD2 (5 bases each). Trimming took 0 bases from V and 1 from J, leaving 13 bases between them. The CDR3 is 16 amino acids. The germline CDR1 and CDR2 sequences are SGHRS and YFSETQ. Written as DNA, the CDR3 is TGCGCCAGCAGCTTGGCCACCTCCGGGACCCAAGAGACCCAGTACTTC. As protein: CASSLATSGTQETQYF.

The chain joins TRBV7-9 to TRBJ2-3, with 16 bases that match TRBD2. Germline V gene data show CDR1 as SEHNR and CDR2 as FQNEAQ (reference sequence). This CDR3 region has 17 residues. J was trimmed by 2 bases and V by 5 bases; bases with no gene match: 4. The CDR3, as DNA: TGTGCCAGCAGCCCGGGACTAGCGGGAGGGTACACAGATACGCAGTATTTT. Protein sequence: CASSPGLAGGYTDTQYF. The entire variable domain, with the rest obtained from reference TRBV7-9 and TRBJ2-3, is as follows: DTGVSQNPRHKITKRGQNVTFRCDPISEHNRLYWYRQTLGQGPEFLTYFQNEAQLEKSRLLSDRFSAERPKGSFSTLEIQRTEQGDSAMYLCASSPGLAGGYTDTQYFGPGTRLTVL.

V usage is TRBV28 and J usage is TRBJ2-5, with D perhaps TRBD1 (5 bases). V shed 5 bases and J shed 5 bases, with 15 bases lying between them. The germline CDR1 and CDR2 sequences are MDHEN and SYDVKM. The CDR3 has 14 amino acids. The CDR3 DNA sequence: TGTGCCAGCAGTCCCCCTCAGGGTCGGGAGACCCAGTACTTC. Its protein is CASSPPQGRETQYF.

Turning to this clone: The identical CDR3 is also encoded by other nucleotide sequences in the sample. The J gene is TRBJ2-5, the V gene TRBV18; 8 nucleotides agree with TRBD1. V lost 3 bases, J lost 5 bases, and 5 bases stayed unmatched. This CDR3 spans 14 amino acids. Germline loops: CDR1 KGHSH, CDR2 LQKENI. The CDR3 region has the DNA TGTGCCAGCTCACCGGGGACAGGAGGGGAGACCCAGTACTTC. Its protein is CASSPGTGGETQYF.

Here the CDR3 reads CASGLAGGPTETQYF. DNA of the CDR3: TGTGCCAGCGGACTAGCGGGAGGGCCAACAGAGACCCAGTACTTC. The chain is built from TRBV2 and TRBJ2-5; TRBD2 agrees at 15 bases. V shed 8 bases and J 4 bases; nucleotides not matched to a gene: 5. This CDR3 comprises 15 residues. Looked up from germline, CDR1 is SNHLY and CDR2 is FYNNEI.

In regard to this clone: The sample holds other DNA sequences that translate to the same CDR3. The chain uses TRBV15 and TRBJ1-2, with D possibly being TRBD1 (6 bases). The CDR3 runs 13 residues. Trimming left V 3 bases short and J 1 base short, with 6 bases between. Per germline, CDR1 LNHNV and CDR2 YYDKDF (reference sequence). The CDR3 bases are TGTGCCACCAGCAGGGACAGTAACTATGGCTACACCTTC. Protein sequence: CATSRDSNYGYTF.

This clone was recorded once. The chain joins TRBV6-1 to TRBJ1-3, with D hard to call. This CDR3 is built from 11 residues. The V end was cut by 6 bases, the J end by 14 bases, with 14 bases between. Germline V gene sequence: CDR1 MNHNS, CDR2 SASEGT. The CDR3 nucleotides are TGTGCCAGCAGGAGGGATCCGGACCTATATTTT. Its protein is CASRRDPDLYF.

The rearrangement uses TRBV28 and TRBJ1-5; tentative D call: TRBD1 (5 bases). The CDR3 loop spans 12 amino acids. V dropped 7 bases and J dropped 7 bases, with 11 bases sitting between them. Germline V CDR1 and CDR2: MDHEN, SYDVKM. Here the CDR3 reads CASKRGPQPQHF. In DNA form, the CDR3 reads TGTGCCAGCAAGCGGGGACCGCAGCCCCAGCATTTT.

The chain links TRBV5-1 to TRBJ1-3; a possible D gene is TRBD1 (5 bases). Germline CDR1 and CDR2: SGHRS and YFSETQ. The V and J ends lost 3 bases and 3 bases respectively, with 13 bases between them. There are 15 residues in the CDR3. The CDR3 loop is CASSWDLGYGNTIYF. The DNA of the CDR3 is TGCGCCAGCAGCTGGGACCTGGGATATGGAAACACCATATATTTT. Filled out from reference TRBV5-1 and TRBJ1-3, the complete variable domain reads KAGVTQTPRYLIKTRGQQVTLSCSPISGHRSVSWYQQTPGQGLQFLFEYFSETQRNKGNFPGRFSGRQFSNSRSEMNVSTLELGDSALYLCASSWDLGYGNTIYFGEGSWLTVV.

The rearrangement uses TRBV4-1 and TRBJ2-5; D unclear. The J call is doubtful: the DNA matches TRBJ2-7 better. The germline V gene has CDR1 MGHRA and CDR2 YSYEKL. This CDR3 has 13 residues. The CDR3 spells CASSRLGAHEQYF. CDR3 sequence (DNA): TGCGCCAGCAGCCGGTTGGGCGCCCACGAGCAGTACTTC.

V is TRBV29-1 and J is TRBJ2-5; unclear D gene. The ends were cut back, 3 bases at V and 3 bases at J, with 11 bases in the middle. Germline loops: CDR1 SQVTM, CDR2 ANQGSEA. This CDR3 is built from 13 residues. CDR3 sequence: CSVDKGSEETQYF. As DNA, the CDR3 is TGCAGCGTTGATAAAGGTTCCGAAGAGACCCAGTACTTC.

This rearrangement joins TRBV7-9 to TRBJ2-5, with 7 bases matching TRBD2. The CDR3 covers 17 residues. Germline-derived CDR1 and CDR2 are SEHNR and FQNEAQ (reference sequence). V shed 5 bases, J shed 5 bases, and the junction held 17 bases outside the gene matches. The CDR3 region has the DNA TGTGCCAGCAGCACCGGAGTGACGGGAGGCCGAGCGGAGACCCAGTACTTC. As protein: CASSTGVTGGRAETQYF.

The CDR3 DNA is TGTGCCAGCAGCGTTACAGGGGACGCCTACGAGCAGTACTTC. Translation gives CASSVTGDAYEQYF. This chain joins TRBV28 and TRBJ2-7; 7 bases match TRBD1. Looked up from germline, CDR1 is MDHEN and CDR2 is SYDVKM. The CDR3 runs to 14 residues. V dropped 6 bases and J dropped 2; count of bases not matched to a gene: 7.

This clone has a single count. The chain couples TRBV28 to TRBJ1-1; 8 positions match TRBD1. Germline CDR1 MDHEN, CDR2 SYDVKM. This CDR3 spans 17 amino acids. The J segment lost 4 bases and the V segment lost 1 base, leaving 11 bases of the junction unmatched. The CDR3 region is CASSLSIGTGGRTEAFF. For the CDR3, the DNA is TGTGCCAGCAGTTTATCTATTGGGACAGGCGGTCGCACTGAAGCTTTCTTT.

The CDR3 DNA follows: TGCGCCAGCAGCATGCAGGGATCAGAGACCCAGTACTTC. Amino acids: CASSMQGSETQYF. This chain joins TRBV5-1 and TRBJ2-5; TRBD1 is a possible D gene (5 bases). The germline V and J ends were trimmed by 4 bases and 4 bases, with 11 bases remaining between them. Germline loops: CDR1 SGHRS, CDR2 YFSETQ. This CDR3 region has 13 residues.

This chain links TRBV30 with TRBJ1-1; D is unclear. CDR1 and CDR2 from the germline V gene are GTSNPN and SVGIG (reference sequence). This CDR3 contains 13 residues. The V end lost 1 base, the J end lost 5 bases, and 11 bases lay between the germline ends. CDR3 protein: CAWSGRRETEAFF. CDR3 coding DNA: TGTGCCTGGAGTGGTCGACGGGAGACTGAAGCTTTCTTT.

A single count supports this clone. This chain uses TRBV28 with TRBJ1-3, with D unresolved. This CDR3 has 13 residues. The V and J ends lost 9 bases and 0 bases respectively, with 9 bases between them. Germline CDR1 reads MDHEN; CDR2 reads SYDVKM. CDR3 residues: CASTSYSGNTIYF. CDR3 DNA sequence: TGTGCCAGTACATCGTACTCTGGAAACACCATATATTTT.

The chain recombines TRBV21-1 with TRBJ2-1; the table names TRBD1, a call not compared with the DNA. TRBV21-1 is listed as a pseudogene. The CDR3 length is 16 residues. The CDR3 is CASRDTGTGEGDEQFF. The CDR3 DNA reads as TGTGCCAGCAGGGATACCGGGACAGGGGAGGGTGATGAGCAGTTCTTC.

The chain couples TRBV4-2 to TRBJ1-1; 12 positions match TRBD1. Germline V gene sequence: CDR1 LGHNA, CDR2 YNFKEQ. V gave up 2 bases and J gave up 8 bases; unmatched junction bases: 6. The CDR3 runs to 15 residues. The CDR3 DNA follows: TGTGCCAGCAGCCAATCCCGGGACAGGGGGCGCGAAGCTTTCTTT. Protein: CASSQSRDRGREAFF.

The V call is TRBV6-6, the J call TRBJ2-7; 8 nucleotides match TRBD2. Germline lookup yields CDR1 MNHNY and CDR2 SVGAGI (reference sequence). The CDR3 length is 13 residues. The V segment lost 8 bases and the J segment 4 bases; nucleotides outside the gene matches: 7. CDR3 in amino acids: CASRSSGEYEQYF. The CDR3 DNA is TGTGCCAGCCGAAGTAGCGGGGAGTACGAGCAGTACTTC.

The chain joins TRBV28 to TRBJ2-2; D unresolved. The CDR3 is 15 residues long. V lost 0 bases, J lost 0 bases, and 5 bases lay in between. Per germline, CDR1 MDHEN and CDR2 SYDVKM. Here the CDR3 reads CASSLWGSNTGELFF. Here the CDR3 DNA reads TGTGCCAGCAGTTTATGGGGGTCGAACACCGGGGAGCTGTTTTTT.

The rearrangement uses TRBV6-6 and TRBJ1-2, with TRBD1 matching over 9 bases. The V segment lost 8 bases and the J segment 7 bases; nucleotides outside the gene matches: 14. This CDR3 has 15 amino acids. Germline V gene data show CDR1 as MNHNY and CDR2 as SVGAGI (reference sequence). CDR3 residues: CASVPGQGVPIGYTF. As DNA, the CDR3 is TGTGCCAGCGTACCGGGACAGGGAGTGCCCATTGGCTACACCTTC.